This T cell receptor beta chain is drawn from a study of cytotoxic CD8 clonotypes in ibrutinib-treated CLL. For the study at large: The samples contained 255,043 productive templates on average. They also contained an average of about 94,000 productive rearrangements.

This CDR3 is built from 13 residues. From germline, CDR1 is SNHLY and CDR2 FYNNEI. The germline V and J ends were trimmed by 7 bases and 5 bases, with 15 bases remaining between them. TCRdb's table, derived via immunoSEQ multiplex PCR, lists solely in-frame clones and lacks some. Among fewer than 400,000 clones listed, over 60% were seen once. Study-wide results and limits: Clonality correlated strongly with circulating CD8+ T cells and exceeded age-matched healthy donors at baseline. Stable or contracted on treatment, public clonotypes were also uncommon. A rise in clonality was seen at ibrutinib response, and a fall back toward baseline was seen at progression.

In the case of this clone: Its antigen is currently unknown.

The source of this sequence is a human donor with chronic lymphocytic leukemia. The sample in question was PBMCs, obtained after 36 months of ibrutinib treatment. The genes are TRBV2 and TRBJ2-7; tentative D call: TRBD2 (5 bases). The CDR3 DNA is TGTGCCAGCATGGGCTTTATGAGGGACGAGCAGTACTTC. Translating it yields CASMGFMRDEQYF.